This is a list of T cell receptor beta chains from one sample in a study of technical replicates of blood from several donors. Assay used: immunoSEQ multiplex PCR; TCRdb lists only in-frame clones, some missing. The table lists over 85,000 clones, about 95% of them singletons, with over 0.25% in the top ten. The sample was T cells isolated from PBMCs. Source of these receptors: a human donor in good health. Each CDR3 is given without its conserved first and last residue.

>TRBV4-3
ASSQEPGLAGGDTQY
>TRBV21-1
ASYAGTGELF
>TRBV5-1
ASSPGQPYEQY
>TRBV19
ASSTGLLYNEQF
>TRBV6-6
ASSHRVGYT
>TRBV28
ASSLGQSSYNEQF
>TRBV10-3
AIKSGRQPLSYNEQF
>TRBV4-1
ASSQDPNWGGTEAF
>TRBV7-8
ASSASGNEQF
>TRBV6-6
ASSYFPKTGELF
>TRBV6-4
ASSSDRSSYNEQF
>TRBV28
ASSFAGVDYGYT
>TRBV19
ASKGLLTDTQY
>TRBV19
ASAAEGADTQY
>TRBV7-2
ASSLATGLPILHYGYT
>TRBV7-8
ASSPEFSNEQY
>TRBV7-3
ASSLGPTGRETQY
>TRBV5-4
ASSLARVGETQY
>TRBV28
ASSPGTDIYEQY
>TRBV4-2
ASSQPPGDPDTQY
>TRBV6-5
ASSYSISGVGYEQY
>TRBV4-1
ASSQGHLNQPQH
>TRBV7-9
ASSHSGGTEAF
>TRBV29-1
SVEEREASYEQY
>TRBV6-5
ASSGGSNTQY
>TRBV29-1
SVDAGGTARAEAF
>TRBV28
ASSYLTGVGLLDGYT
>TRBV6-6
ASRSGLTYEQY